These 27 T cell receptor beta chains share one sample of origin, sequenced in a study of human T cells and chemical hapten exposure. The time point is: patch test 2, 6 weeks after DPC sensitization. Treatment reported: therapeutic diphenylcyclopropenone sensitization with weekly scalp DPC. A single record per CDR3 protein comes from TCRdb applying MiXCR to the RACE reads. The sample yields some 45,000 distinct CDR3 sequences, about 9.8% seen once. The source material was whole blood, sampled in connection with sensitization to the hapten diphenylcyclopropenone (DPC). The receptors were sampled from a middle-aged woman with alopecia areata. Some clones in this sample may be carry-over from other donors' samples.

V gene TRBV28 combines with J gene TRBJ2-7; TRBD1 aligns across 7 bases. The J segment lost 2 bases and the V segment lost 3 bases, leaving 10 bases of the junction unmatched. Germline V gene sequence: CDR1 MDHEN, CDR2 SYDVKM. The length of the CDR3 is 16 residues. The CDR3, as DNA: TGTGCCAGCAGTTTGGGGACAGCAAGAAATACCTACGAGCAGTACTTC. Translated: CASSLGTARNTYEQYF.

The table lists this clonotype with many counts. DNA of the CDR3: TGCAGTGCTAGACTACAACCCACAGATACGCAGTATTTT. Amino acid sequence: CSARLQPTDTQYF. This chain links TRBV20-1 with TRBJ2-3; the D is unclear. V shed 2 bases and J shed 2 bases, with 8 bases lying between them. The CDR3 loop spans 13 amino acids. Germline V CDR1 and CDR2: DFQATT, SNEGSKA (reference sequence).

The CDR3, as DNA: TGTGCCAGCAGCTTAGAGACTAGCGGGGCCCAGTATTTT. This translates into CASSLETSGAQYF. The chain uses TRBV11-3 and TRBJ2-3, with 11 bases aligning to TRBD2. J was trimmed by 12 bases and V by 0 bases; bases with no gene match: 2. Germline V gene lookup returns CDR1 SGHNT and CDR2 YENEEA. The CDR3 spans 13 residues.

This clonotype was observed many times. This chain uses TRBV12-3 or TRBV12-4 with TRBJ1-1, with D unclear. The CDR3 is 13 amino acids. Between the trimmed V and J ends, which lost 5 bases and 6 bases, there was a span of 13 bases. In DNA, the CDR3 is TGTGCCAGCAGTGCCGACTGGGCAGCTGAAGCTTTCTTT. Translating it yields CASSADWAAEAFF.

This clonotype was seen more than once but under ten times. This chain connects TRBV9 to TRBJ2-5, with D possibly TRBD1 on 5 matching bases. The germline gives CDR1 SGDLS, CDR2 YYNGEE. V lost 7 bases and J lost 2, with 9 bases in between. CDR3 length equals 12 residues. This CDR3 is CASGAVQETQYF. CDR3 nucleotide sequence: TGTGCCAGCGGGGCCGTGCAAGAGACCCAGTACTTC.

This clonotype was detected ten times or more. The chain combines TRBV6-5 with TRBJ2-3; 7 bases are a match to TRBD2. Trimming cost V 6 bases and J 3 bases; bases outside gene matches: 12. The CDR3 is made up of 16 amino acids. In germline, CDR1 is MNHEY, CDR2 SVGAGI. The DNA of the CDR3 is TGTGCCAGCAGACCCTCTGGGGCTAGCGGAACAGATACGCAGTATTTT. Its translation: CASRPSGASGTDTQYF.

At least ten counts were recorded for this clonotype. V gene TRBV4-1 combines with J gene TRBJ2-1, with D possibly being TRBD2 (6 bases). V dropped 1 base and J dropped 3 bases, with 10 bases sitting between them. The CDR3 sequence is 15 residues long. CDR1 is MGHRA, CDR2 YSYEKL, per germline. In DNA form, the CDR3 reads TGCGCCAGCAGCCAAGTCGGGGACTTCTACAATGAGCAGTTCTTC. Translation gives CASSQVGDFYNEQFF.

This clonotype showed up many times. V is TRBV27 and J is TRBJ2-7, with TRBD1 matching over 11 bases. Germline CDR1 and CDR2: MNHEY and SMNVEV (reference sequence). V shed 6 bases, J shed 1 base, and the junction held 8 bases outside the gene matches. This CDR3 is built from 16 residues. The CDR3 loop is CASSPGGQGASYEQYF. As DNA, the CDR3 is TGTGCCAGCAGCCCCGGTGGACAGGGGGCATCCTACGAGCAGTACTTC.

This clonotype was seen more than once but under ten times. The CDR3 DNA is TGTGCCAGCAGCTCCCCCGGGACTAGCGGTTACCACGAGCAGTACTTC. Encoded protein: CASSSPGTSGYHEQYF. This chain joins TRBV13 and TRBJ2-7; TRBD2 aligns across 11 bases. After removal of 4 bases from V and 5 bases from J, the junction contained 10 bases not matched to a gene. The CDR3 covers 16 residues. Germline assignment: CDR1 PRHDT and CDR2 FYEKMQ (reference sequence).

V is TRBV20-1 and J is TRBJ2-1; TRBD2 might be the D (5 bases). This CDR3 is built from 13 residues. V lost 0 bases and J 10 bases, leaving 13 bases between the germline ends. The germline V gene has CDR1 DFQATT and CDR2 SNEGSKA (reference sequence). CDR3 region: CSAREHSEAEQFF. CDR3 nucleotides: TGCAGTGCTAGAGAACATAGCGAGGCAGAGCAGTTCTTC.

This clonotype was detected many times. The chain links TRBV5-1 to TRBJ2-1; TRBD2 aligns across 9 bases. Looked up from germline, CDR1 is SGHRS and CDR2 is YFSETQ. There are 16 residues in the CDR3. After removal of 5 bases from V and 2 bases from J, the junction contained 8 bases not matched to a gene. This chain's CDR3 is CASRRLAVRTYNEQFF. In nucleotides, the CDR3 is TGCGCCAGCAGGAGACTAGCGGTTAGGACCTACAATGAGCAGTTCTTC.

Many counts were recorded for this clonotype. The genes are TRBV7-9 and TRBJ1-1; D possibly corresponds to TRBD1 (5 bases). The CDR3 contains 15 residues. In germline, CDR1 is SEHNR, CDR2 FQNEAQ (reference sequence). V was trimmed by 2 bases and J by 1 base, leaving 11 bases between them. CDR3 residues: CASSLPPGKNTEAFF. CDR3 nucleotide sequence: TGTGCCAGCAGCTTACCCCCAGGGAAGAACACTGAAGCTTTCTTT. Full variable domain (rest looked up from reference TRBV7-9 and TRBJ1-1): DTGVSQNPRHKITKRGQNVTFRCDPISEHNRLYWYRQTLGQGPEFLTYFQNEAQLEKSRLLSDRFSAERPKGSFSTLEIQRTEQGDSAMYLCASSLPPGKNTEAFFGQGTRLTVV.

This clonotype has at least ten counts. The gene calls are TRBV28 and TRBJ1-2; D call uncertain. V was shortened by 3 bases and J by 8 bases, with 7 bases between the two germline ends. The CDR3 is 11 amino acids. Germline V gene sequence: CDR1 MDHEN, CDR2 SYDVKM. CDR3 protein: CASSLQWGYTF. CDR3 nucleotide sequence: TGTGCCAGCAGTTTGCAGTGGGGCTACACCTTC.

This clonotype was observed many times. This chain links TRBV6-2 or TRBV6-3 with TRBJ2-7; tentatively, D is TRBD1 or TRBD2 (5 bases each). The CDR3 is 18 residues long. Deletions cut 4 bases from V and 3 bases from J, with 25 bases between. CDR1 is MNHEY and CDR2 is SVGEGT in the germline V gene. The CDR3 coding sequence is TGTGCCAGCAGTTCCGATCTTGGGACGGGGAATCGTCTCTACGAGCAGTACTTC. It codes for CASSSDLGTGNRLYEQYF.

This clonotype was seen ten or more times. CDR3 sequence: CATKQGEAYNEQFF. CDR3 nucleotide sequence: TGCGCCACCAAACAAGGGGAGGCCTACAATGAGCAGTTCTTC. The chain links TRBV4-1 to TRBJ2-1; tentative D call: TRBD2 (6 bases). V was cut by 10 bases and J by 2 bases, with 15 bases left in between. This CDR3 spans 14 amino acids. Germline-derived CDR1 and CDR2 are MGHRA and YSYEKL.

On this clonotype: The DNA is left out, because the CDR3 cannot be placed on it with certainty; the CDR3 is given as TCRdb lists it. The CDR3 sequence: CVVGGGSSSYNEQFF. The gene calls are TRBV21-1 and TRBJ2-1; the table calls TRBD1, which could not be checked here. TRBV21-1 is designated a pseudogene. Termini included, the CDR3 measures 15 amino acids.

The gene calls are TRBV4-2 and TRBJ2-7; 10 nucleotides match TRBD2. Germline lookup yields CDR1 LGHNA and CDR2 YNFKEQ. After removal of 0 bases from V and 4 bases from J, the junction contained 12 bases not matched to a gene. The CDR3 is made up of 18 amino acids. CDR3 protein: CASSQEPAGGPLGYEQYF. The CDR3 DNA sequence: TGTGCCAGCAGCCAAGAGCCAGCGGGGGGGCCTTTGGGGTACGAGCAGTACTTC.

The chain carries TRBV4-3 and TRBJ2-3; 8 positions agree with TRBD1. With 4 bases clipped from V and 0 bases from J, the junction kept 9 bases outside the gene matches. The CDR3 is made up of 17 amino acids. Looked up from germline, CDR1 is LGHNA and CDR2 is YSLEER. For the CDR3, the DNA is TGCGCCAGCAGCCGAGACAGGGGACGGGGTAGCACAGATACGCAGTATTTT. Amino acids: CASSRDRGRGSTDTQYF.

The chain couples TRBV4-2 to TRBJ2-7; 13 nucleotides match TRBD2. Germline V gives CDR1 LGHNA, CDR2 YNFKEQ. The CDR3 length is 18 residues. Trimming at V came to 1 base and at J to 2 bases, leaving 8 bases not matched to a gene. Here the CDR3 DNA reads TGTGCCAGCAGCCAAGGTACTAGCGGGGGGGCTCTGACCTACGAGCAGTACTTC. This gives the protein CASSQGTSGGALTYEQYF.

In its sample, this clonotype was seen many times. The CDR3 reads CASSLEVFGSGNTIYF. The DNA for the CDR3 is TGTGCCAGCAGCTTAGAAGTGTTCGGCTCTGGAAACACCATATATTTT. This chain links TRBV7-9 with TRBJ1-3; D gene uncertain. The germline CDR1 and CDR2 sequences are SEHNR and FQNEAQ (reference sequence). V was clipped by 1 base and J by 0 bases, with 10 bases between them. The CDR3 runs to 16 residues.

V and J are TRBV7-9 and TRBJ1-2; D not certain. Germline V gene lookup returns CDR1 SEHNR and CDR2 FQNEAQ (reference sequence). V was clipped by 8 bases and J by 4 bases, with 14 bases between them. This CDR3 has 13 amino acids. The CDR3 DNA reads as TGTGCCAGCGGCCGGGGTGGAAGCTATGGCTACACCTTC. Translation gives CASGRGGSYGYTF.

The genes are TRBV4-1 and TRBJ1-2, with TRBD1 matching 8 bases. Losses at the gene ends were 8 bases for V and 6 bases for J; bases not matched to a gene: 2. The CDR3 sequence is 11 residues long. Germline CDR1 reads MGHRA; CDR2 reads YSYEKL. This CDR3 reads CASSGGNGYTF. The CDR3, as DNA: TGCGCCAGCTCAGGGGGCAATGGCTACACCTTC.

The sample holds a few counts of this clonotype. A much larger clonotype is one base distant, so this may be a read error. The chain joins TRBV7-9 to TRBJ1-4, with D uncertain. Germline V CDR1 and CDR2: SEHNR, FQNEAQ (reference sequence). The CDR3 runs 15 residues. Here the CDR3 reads CASSVRQATNENLFF. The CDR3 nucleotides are TGTGCCAGCAGCGTCCGACAAGCAACTAATGAAAATCTGTTTTTT.

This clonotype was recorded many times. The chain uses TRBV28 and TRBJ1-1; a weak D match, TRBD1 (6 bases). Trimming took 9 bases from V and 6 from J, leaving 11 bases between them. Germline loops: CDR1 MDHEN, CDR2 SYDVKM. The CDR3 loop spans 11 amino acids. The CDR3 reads CASEGGSEAFF. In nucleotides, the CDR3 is TGTGCCAGTGAGGGGGGGTCTGAAGCTTTCTTT.

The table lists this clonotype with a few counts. The CDR3 protein is CSIRDSAYEQYF. For the CDR3, the DNA is TGCAGCATCCGGGACAGCGCTTACGAGCAGTACTTC. J is TRBJ2-7 and V is TRBV29-1; TRBD1 aligns across 7 bases. The J segment lost 4 bases and the V segment lost 8 bases, leaving 8 bases of the junction unmatched. CDR3 size: 12 residues. CDR1 is SQVTM and CDR2 is ANQGSEA in the germline V gene.

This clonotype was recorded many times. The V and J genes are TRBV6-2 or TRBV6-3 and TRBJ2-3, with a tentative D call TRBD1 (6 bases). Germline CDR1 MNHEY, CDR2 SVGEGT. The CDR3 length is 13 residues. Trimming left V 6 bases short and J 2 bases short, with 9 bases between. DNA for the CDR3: TGTGCCAGCAGCCCAGGGGACACAGATACGCAGTATTTT. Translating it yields CASSPGDTDTQYF.

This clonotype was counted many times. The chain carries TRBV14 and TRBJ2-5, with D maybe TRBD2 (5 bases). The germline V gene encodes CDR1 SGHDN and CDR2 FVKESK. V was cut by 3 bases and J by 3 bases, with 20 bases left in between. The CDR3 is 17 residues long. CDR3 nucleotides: TGTGCCAGCAGCCAGACGGAGGCGTGGTACAGAGAAGAGACCCAGTACTTC. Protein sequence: CASSQTEAWYREETQYF.